This T cell receptor beta chain comes out of a study of blood T cell repertoires in COVID-19. Study as a whole: PBMCs, B-cell-depleted T cells, or T cells were the source of the cDNA or gDNA that made up the material.

Losses at the gene ends were 2 bases for V and 0 bases for J; bases not matched to a gene: 6. The CDR3 loop spans 17 amino acids. Germline CDR1 and CDR2: SNHLY and FYNNEI. Profiled with immunoSEQ multiplex PCR; TCRdb holds only in-frame clones, not every one. This table has about 300,000 clones, around 85% appearing once. Sequenced: peripheral blood. The sequence derives from a human donor with COVID-19, enrolled during active disease. The donor label of this sample is uncertain. This chain joins TRBV2 and TRBJ1-3; 8 bases are shared with TRBD1. The CDR3 loop is CASSENPRGLSGNTIYF. The CDR3 nucleotides are TGTGCCAGCAGTGAAAACCCCAGGGGGCTCTCTGGAAACACCATATATTTT.